This T cell receptor (beta chain) was identified during a study of blood T cell repertoires in COVID-19. On the study more broadly: The United States, Italy and Spain supplied acute and convalescent COVID-19 samples. Sample material is recorded as cDNA or gDNA derived from T cells, B-cell-depleted T cells, or PBMCs.

CDR3 length: 13 amino acids. Trimming took off 3 bases at V and 4 bases at J, with 9 bases between the two ends. Germline V gene sequence: CDR1 LGHNA, CDR2 YSLEER. Assay used: immunoSEQ multiplex PCR; TCRdb lists only in-frame clones, some missing. Found here are under 45,000 clones, about nine tenths of them singletons; the top ten hold approximately 0.4%. This rearrangement joins TRBV4-3 to TRBJ1-2, with D uncertain. Sequenced input: peripheral blood. The TCR comes from a human donor in a cohort sampled during active COVID-19. The CDR3 spells CASSQRESYGYTF. CDR3 in DNA: TGCGCCAGCAGCCAGAGGGAGAGCTATGGCTACACCTTC.